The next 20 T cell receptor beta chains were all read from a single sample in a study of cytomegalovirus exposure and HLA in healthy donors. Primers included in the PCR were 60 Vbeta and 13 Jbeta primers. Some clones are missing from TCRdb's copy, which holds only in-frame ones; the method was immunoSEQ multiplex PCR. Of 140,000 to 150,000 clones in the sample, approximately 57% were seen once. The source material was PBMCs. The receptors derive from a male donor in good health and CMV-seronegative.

CDR3 protein: CASSLVAQISYEQYF. CDR3 coding DNA: TGTGCCAGCAGCTTAGTGGCTCAGATCTCCTACGAGCAGTACTTC. V and J are TRBV7-2 and TRBJ2-7, with no clear D. Trimming pared 1 base from V and 0 bases from J, leaving 10 bases between. The CDR3 runs to 15 residues. Germline V CDR1 and CDR2: SGHTA, FQGNSA.

This CDR3 is CASSETLTEAFF. For the CDR3, the DNA is TGTGCCAGCAGTGAGACTTTAACTGAAGCTTTCTTT. The rearrangement links TRBV6-1 to TRBJ1-1; D uncertain. CDR3 length: 12 amino acids. Germline assignment: CDR1 MNHNS and CDR2 SASEGT. V lost 3 bases to trimming and J lost 5 bases, with 7 bases between them.

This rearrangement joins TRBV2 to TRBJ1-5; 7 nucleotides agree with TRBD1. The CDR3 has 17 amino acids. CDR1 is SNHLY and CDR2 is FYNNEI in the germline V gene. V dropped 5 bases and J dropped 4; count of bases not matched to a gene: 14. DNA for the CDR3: TGTGCCAGCAGTCCACCGGGACAGTCTCTCAAGAATCAGCCCCAGCATTTT. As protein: CASSPPGQSLKNQPQHF. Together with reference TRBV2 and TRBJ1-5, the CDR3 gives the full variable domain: EPEVTQTPSHQVTQMGQEVILRCVPISNHLYFYWYRQILGQKVEFLVSFYNNEISEKSEIFDDQFSVERPDGSNFTLKIRSTKLEDSAMYFCASSPPGQSLKNQPQHFGDGTRLSIL.

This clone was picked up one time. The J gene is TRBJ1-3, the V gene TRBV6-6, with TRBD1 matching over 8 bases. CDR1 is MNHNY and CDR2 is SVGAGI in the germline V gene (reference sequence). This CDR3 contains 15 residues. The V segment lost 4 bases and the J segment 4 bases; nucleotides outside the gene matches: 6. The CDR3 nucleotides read TGTGCCAGCAGTTTCTCGCAGGGGGCGGGAAACACCATATATTTT. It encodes CASSFSQGAGNTIYF.

DNA for the CDR3: TGTGCCTGGAGCGGACAGGGGTTTTTCAATCAGCCCCAGCATTTT. The encoded protein is CAWSGQGFFNQPQHF. The chain employs TRBV30 and TRBJ1-5, with 9 bases fitting TRBD1. Per the germline V gene, CDR1 is GTSNPN and CDR2 is SVGIG (reference sequence). With V trimmed by 3 bases and J by 3 bases, 6 bases remained unmatched. This CDR3 comprises 15 residues.

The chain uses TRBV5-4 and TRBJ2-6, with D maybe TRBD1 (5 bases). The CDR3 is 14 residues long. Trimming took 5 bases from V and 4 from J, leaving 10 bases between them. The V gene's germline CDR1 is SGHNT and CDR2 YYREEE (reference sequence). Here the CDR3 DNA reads TGTGCCAGCAGACAGGCTGCCGGGGCCAACGTCCTGACTTTC. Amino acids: CASRQAAGANVLTF. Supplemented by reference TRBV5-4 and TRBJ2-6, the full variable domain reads ETGVTQSPTHLIKTRGQQVTLRCSSQSGHNTVSWYQQALGQGPQFIFQYYREEENGRGNFPPRFSGLQFPNYSSELNVNALELDDSALYLCASRQAAGANVLTFGAGSRLTVL.

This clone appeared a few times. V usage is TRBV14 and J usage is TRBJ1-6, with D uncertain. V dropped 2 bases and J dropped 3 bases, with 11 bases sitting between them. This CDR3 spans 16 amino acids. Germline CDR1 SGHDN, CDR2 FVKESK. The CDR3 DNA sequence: TGTGCCAGCAGCCAATGGCAGGCGAACTATAATTCACCCCTCCACTTT. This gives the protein CASSQWQANYNSPLHF.

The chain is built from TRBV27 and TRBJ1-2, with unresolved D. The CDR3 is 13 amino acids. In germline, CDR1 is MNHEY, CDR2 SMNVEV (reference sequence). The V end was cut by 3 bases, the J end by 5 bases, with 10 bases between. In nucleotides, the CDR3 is TGTGCCAGCAGTTTCGACCCGGGGTATGGCTACACCTTC. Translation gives CASSFDPGYGYTF.

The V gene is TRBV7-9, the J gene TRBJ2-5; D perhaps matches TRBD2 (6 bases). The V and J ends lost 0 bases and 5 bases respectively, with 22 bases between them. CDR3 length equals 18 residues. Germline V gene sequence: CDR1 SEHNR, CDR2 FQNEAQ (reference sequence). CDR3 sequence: CASSLAKIARLVVETQYF. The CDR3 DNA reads TGTGCCAGCAGCTTAGCAAAAATCGCGAGACTAGTTGTGGAGACCCAGTACTTC.

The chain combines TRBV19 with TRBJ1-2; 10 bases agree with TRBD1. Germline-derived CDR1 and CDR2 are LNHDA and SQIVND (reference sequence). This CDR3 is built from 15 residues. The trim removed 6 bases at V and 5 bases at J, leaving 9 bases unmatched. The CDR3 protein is CASSKGTGERYGYTF. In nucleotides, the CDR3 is TGTGCCAGTAGCAAAGGGACAGGGGAGAGGTATGGCTACACCTTC.

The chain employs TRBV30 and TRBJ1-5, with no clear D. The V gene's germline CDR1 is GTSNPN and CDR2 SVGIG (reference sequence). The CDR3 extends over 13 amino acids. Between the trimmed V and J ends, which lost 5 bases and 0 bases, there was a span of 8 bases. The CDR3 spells CAWGQDSNQPQHF. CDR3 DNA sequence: TGTGCCTGGGGCCAGGATAGCAATCAGCCCCAGCATTTT. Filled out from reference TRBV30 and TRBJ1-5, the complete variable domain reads SQTIHQWPATLVQPVGSPLSLECTVEGTSNPNLYWYRQAAGRGLQLLFYSVGIGQISSEVPQNLSASRPQDRQFILSSKKLLLSDSGFYLCAWGQDSNQPQHFGDGTRLSIL.

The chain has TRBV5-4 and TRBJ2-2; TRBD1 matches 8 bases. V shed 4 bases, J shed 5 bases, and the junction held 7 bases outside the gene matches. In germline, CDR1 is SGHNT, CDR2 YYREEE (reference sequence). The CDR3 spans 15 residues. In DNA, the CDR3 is TGTGCCAGCAGCCGTCAGGGGGCGCGGACCGGGGAGCTGTTTTTT. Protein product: CASSRQGARTGELFF.

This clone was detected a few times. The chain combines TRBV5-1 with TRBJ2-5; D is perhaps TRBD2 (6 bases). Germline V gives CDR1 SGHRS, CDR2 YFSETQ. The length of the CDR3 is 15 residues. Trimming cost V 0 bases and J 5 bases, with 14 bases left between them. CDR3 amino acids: CASSLGQGGGETQYF. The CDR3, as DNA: TGCGCCAGCAGCTTGGGTCAGGGTGGAGGGGAGACCCAGTACTTC.

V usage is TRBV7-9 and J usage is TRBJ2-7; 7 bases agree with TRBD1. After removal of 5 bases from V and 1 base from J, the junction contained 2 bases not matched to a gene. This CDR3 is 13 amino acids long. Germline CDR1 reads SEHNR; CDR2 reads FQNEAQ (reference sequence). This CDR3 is CASSRTGSYEQYF. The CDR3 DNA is TGTGCCAGCAGCCGGACAGGTTCCTACGAGCAGTACTTC.

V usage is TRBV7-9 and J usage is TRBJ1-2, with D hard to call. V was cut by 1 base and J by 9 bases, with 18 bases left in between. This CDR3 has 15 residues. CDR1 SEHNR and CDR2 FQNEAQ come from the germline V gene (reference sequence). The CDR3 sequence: CASSLVEGQVFRYTF. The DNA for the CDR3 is TGTGCCAGCAGCTTAGTAGAGGGCCAGGTCTTCCGCTACACCTTC.

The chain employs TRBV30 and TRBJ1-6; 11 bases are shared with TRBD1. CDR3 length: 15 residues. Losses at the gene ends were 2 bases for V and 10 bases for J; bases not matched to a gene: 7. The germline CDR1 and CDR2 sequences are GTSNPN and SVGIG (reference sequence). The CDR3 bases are TGTGCCTGGAGTCCTCGGACAGGGGGCGGATCACCCCTCCACTTT. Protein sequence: CAWSPRTGGGSPLHF.

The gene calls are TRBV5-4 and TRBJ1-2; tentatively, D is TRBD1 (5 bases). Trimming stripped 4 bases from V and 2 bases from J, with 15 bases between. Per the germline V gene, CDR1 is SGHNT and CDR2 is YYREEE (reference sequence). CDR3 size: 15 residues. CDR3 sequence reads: CASSLGAGQNYGYTF. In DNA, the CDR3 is TGTGCCAGCAGCCTGGGAGCGGGGCAGAACTATGGCTACACCTTC.

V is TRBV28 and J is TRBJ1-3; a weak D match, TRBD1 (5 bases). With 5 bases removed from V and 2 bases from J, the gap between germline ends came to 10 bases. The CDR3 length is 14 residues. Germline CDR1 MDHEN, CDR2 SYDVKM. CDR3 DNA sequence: TGTGCCAGCAGTCATGCGGGGGCTGGAAACACCATATATTTT. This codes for CASSHAGAGNTIYF.

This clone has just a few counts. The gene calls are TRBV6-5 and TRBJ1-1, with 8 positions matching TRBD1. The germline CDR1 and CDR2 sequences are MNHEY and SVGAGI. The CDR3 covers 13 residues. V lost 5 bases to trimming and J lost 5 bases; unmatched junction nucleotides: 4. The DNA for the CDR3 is TGTGCCAGCAGTGTGGACAGGGAGACTGAAGCTTTCTTT. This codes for CASSVDRETEAFF.

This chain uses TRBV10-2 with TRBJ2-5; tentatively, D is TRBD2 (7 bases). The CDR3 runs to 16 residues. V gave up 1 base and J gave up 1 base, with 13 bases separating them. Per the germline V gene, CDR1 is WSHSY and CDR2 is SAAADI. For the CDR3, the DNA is TGCGCCAGCAGTGAGTTGGGGGGGGCGAGCCAAGAGACCCAGTACTTC. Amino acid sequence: CASSELGGASQETQYF.